This TCR beta chain was captured in a study of beta chain features in type 1 diabetes. Study background: Nearly 110,000,000 sorted cells were examined across all samples.

Germline V gene lookup returns CDR1 SEHNR and CDR2 FQNEAQ (reference sequence). The V gene lost 6 bases and the J gene lost 6 bases, with 11 bases spanning the gap. CDR3 length: 13 residues. This clone was detected a few times. Antigen specificity is unknown. TCRB transcripts that were expressed got sequenced, as all of the isolated RNA had been reverse transcribed. The data were produced by immunoSEQ multiplex PCR, yet TCRdb's version contains in-frame clones alone and is incomplete. The table has around 300,000 clones, approximately 9.9% seen once. Study conclusions and caveats: The study found that naive, central memory and Treg TCRB repertoires appeared more similar in patients than in healthy donors. Type 1 diabetes patients showed a moderate but significant shortening of TCRB CDR3s in all four CD4+ subsets.

The V call is TRBV7-9, the J call TRBJ2-2; D possibly corresponds to TRBD1 (5 bases). This receptor was identified in a woman aged 30 to 39 in good health. Source material: naive CD4+ T cells from blood. This CDR3 is CASRQNRSGELFF. DNA for the CDR3: TGTGCCAGCAGGCAAAACAGGTCCGGGGAGCTGTTTTTT.